This passage covers 8 T cell receptor beta chains from one sample sequenced in a study of T-cell reconstitution after alpha-beta-depleted transplantation in children. The authors prepared the TCRbeta library with unique molecular identifiers. TCRdb independently ran MiXCR on the PCR reads; one entry per CDR3 protein. This repertoire shows around 530,000 distinct CDR3 sequences, about 30% found once; its top ten account for 2% to 3%. Sequencing was performed on PBMCs from the stem cell graft donor, taken from the stem cell graft. These receptors were obtained from a human donor who donated a stem cell graft to a child with aplastic anemia.

J is TRBJ1-5 and V is TRBV27; 8 nucleotides align to TRBD1. V shed 6 bases and J 0 bases; nucleotides not matched to a gene: 4. The CDR3 covers 15 residues. CDR1 and CDR2 from the germline V gene are MNHEY and SMNVEV (reference sequence). The CDR3 DNA reads as TGTGCCAGCAGCCCAGGGGGCGGTAGCAATCAGCCCCAGCATTTT. It yields the protein CASSPGGGSNQPQHF.

The gene calls are TRBV20-1 and TRBJ2-1; 14 bases map to TRBD2. The CDR3 loop spans 19 amino acids. Germline values: CDR1 DFQATT, CDR2 SNEGSKA (reference sequence). The junction had 15 bases not matched to a gene; V was cut back by 4 bases and J by 4 bases. The CDR3 DNA sequence: TGCAGTGCTAAGTCCGGGACTAGCGGGAGACGGGGGGGTTACAATGAGCAGTTCTTC. It codes for CSAKSGTSGRRGGYNEQFF.

This clonotype came up once. CDR3: CASSLFMLDEQFF. In nucleotides, the CDR3 is TGTGCCAGCAGTTTATTTATGCTTGATGAGCAGTTCTTC. The chain couples TRBV27 to TRBJ2-1; D is uncertain. The CDR3 sequence is 13 residues long. V shed 1 base and J shed 8 bases, with 9 bases lying between them. Germline V gives CDR1 MNHEY, CDR2 SMNVEV (reference sequence).

The chain uses TRBV7-2 and TRBJ1-1; D is unclear. V gave up 3 bases and J gave up 5 bases, with 7 bases separating them. Germline V CDR1 and CDR2: SGHTA, FQGNSA. The CDR3 runs 12 residues. The CDR3 here is CASSFIGTEAFF. The CDR3 nucleotides read TGTGCCAGCAGCTTCATTGGGACTGAAGCTTTCTTT.

This clonotype was seen more than once but under ten times. The V gene is TRBV6-1, the J gene TRBJ1-1; unclear D gene. This CDR3 has 16 amino acids. Germline V gene lookup returns CDR1 MNHNS and CDR2 SASEGT. Trimming stripped 6 bases from V and 5 bases from J, with 22 bases between. The CDR3 region is CASSSPVGEGRTEAFF. The CDR3 DNA follows: TGTGCCAGCAGCTCTCCGGTGGGCGAGGGAAGGACTGAAGCTTTCTTT.

This rearrangement joins TRBV12-3 or TRBV12-4 to TRBJ1-2; D may be TRBD1 (6 bases). CDR3 size: 15 residues. Trimming stripped 9 bases from V and 6 bases from J, with 23 bases between. CDR3 in DNA: TGTGCCAGTCCCATTGGACAGAAAAAGGTGGATGGCTACACCTTC. Its protein product is CASPIGQKKVDGYTF.

This clonotype was counted a few times. This chain uses TRBV4-3 with TRBJ2-5, with D possibly matching TRBD2 (6 bases). V lost 0 bases, J lost 5 bases, and 10 bases lay in between. Per the germline V gene, CDR1 is LGHNA and CDR2 is YSLEER. This CDR3 spans 14 amino acids. The CDR3 nucleotides read TGCGCCAGCAGCCAAGATAACAGCGGGGAGACCCAGTACTTC. It encodes CASSQDNSGETQYF.

This clonotype was found a few times. The junction departs from the called germline gene at one end, perhaps through a read error. The chain carries TRBV15 and TRBJ2-7; D tentatively fits TRBD1 or TRBD2 (5 bases each). CDR3 length: 14 residues. Germline V gene sequence: CDR1 LNHNV, CDR2 YYDKDF (reference sequence). CDR3 loop: CATSRVLVGDGHNF. CDR3 DNA: TGTGCCACCAGCAGAGTTCTGGTGGGGGACGGACATAACTTC.